Listed here are 16 T cell receptor beta chains from one sample, sequenced in a study of T cell changes during pregnancy in multiple sclerosis. Repertoires were generated with immunoSEQ multiplex PCR, while TCRdb's copy carries only in-frame clones and drops some. Among around 13,000 clones, 88% were seen once, and the ten largest hold 7.7%. Sample: CD8+ T cells from peripheral blood mononuclear cells, taken in the second trimester of pregnancy. The receptors were sampled from a female donor in good health, enrolled as a control in a pregnancy study.

The J gene is TRBJ1-1, the V gene TRBV4-2, with a tentative D call TRBD1 (6 bases). V lost 2 bases, J lost 5 bases, and 18 bases lay in between. The CDR3 length is 16 residues. Germline V gene lookup returns CDR1 LGHNA and CDR2 YNFKEQ. The CDR3 DNA reads TGTGCCAGCAGCCAAATCTCTCCACAGGGAAGGACTGAAGCTTTCTTT. This encodes CASSQISPQGRTEAFF.

The rearrangement joins TRBV27 to TRBJ1-5, with 9 nucleotides matching TRBD1. The CDR3 loop spans 15 amino acids. The J segment lost 7 bases and the V segment lost 2 bases, leaving 6 bases of the junction unmatched. The germline CDR1 and CDR2 sequences are MNHEY and SMNVEV (reference sequence). The DNA of the CDR3 is TGTGCCAGCAGTTTAAGACAGGGGGGCGGACAGCCCCAGCATTTT. Translated, it gives CASSLRQGGGQPQHF.

This clone occurred once. V and J are TRBV5-1 and TRBJ2-6, with TRBD1 matching 10 bases. CDR3 size: 23 residues. Germline values: CDR1 SGHRS, CDR2 YFSETQ. Trimming removed 3 bases from V and 0 bases from J; junction bases left unmatched: 21. The CDR3 protein is CASSSKGGTGVFLPHSGANVLTF. The CDR3 nucleotides are TGCGCCAGCAGCTCCAAGGGGGGGACAGGGGTCTTTTTGCCCCACTCTGGGGCCAACGTCCTGACTTTC. Based on the CDR3 plus reference TRBV5-1 and TRBJ2-6, the full variable domain is KAGVTQTPRYLIKTRGQQVTLSCSPISGHRSVSWYQQTPGQGLQFLFEYFSETQRNKGNFPGRFSGRQFSNSRSEMNVSTLELGDSALYLCASSSKGGTGVFLPHSGANVLTFGAGSRLTVL.

The rearrangement uses TRBV19 and TRBJ2-1; 9 nucleotides agree with TRBD2. Unmatched junction bases numbered 0, after V lost 3 bases and J lost 0 bases. This CDR3 is built from 15 residues. From germline, CDR1 is LNHDA and CDR2 SQIVND (reference sequence). The CDR3 is CASSISGSSYNEQFF. Written as DNA, the CDR3 is TGTGCCAGTAGTATTAGCGGGAGCTCCTACAATGAGCAGTTCTTC.

This sequence joins TRBV14 and TRBJ1-3, with 8 bases aligning to TRBD1. The germline V gene has CDR1 SGHDN and CDR2 FVKESK. This CDR3 is 15 amino acids long. V was pared by 8 bases and J by 3 bases, with 9 bases of the junction left unmatched. The CDR3 is CASAQITGGGNTIYF. The CDR3 DNA is TGTGCCAGCGCCCAAATCACAGGGGGTGGAAACACCATATATTTT.

This clone has more than one count but fewer than ten. The chain joins TRBV10-3 to TRBJ2-3, with TRBD2 matching over 8 bases. CDR3 length: 16 amino acids. V lost 3 bases, J lost 4 bases, and 9 bases stayed unmatched. CDR1 and CDR2 (germline): ENHRY, SYGVKD. The CDR3 sequence: CAISEGAGDGADTQYF. The CDR3 region has the DNA TGTGCCATCAGTGAAGGAGCGGGAGATGGGGCAGATACGCAGTATTTT.

The genes are TRBV28 and TRBJ1-5; TRBD1 is a possible D gene (6 bases). The CDR3 runs 17 residues. Germline V lookup: CDR1 MDHEN, CDR2 SYDVKM. V was clipped by 2 bases and J by 9 bases, with 23 bases between them. CDR3 protein: CASSLGGPQGTPLPQHF. The CDR3 DNA follows: TGTGCCAGCAGTTTAGGCGGTCCGCAGGGGACACCACTGCCCCAGCATTTT.

The rearrangement uses TRBV7-8 and TRBJ1-6; D is undetermined. Per the germline V gene, CDR1 is SGHVS and CDR2 is FQNEAQ. The CDR3 sequence is 14 residues long. The germline V and J ends were trimmed by 3 bases and 6 bases, with 9 bases remaining between them. Written as DNA, the CDR3 is TGTGCCAGCAGCTTTTTGAGTACTAATTCACCCCTCCACTTT. Translated: CASSFLSTNSPLHF.

V and J are TRBV6-1 and TRBJ1-5; D gene uncertain. V was trimmed by 2 bases and J by 2 bases, leaving 10 bases between them. The CDR3 spans 15 residues. Germline assignment: CDR1 MNHNS and CDR2 SASEGT. CDR3 coding DNA: TGTGCCAGCAGTGAAAATGAGGCAGGCAATCAGCCCCAGCATTTT. Its protein product is CASSENEAGNQPQHF.

The chain combines TRBV27 with TRBJ1-1; D not resolved. The germline V gene has CDR1 MNHEY and CDR2 SMNVEV (reference sequence). The CDR3 totals 15 residues. Trimming shortened V by 8 bases and J by 5 bases, and 21 bases separated the two germline ends. CDR3 DNA sequence: TGTGCCAGCGTGGAGAGTGGGAGGGCTGGGACTGAAGCTTTCTTT. Amino acids: CASVESGRAGTEAFF.

This CDR3 reads CASSQSLAPETQYF. The CDR3 region has the DNA TGTGCCAGCAGCCAATCCCTAGCTCCAGAGACCCAGTACTTC. V usage is TRBV4-2 and J usage is TRBJ2-5; perhaps TRBD2 as D (5 bases). The length of the CDR3 is 14 residues. The germline V gene encodes CDR1 LGHNA and CDR2 YNFKEQ. V was cut by 2 bases and J by 4 bases, with 11 bases left in between.

The rearrangement joins TRBV11-2 to TRBJ2-7; D is undetermined. This CDR3 is 13 amino acids long. V was shortened by 2 bases and J by 1 base, with 6 bases between the two germline ends. Per the germline V gene, CDR1 is SGHAT and CDR2 is FQNNGV. The CDR3 region has the DNA TGTGCCAGCAGCTTACAGACATCCTACGAGCAGTACTTC. This encodes CASSLQTSYEQYF.

The genes are TRBV11-3 and TRBJ2-3; the match to TRBD2 covers 7 bases. With V trimmed by 3 bases and J by 2 bases, 5 bases remained unmatched. The CDR3 has 15 residues. The germline gives CDR1 SGHNT, CDR2 YENEEA. In DNA, the CDR3 is TGTGCCAGCAGCTTTGGCGGGGGAGTCACAGATACGCAGTATTTT. Its protein is CASSFGGGVTDTQYF. Filled out from reference TRBV11-3 and TRBJ2-3, the complete variable domain reads EAGVVQSPRYKIIEKKQPVAFWCNPISGHNTLYWYLQNLGQGPELLIRYENEEAVDDSQLPKDRFSAERLKGVDSTLKIQPAELGDSAVYLCASSFGGGVTDTQYFGPGTRLTVL.

This rearrangement joins TRBV9 to TRBJ2-1, with TRBD2 identical over 12 bases. The CDR3 totals 15 residues. The germline V gene has CDR1 SGDLS and CDR2 YYNGEE. The junction had 6 bases not matched to a gene; V was cut back by 5 bases and J by 6 bases. CDR3 DNA: TGTGCCAGCAGTCCGACTAGCGGGAGACCCAATGAGCAGTTCTTC. Protein: CASSPTSGRPNEQFF.

This chain joins TRBV2 and TRBJ1-5, with TRBD1 as a possible D gene (6 bases). This CDR3 has 15 residues. V shed 1 base and J shed 3 bases, with 10 bases lying between them. CDR1 and CDR2 from the germline V gene are SNHLY and FYNNEI. As DNA, the CDR3 is TGTGCCAGCAGTGAAGAGGGGGGGTTCAATCAGCCCCAGCATTTT. Encoded protein: CASSEEGGFNQPQHF.

The genes are TRBV11-2 and TRBJ2-7, with D perhaps TRBD2 (5 bases). CDR3 length equals 11 residues. V lost 7 bases and J lost 6, with 10 bases in between. Per the germline V gene, CDR1 is SGHAT and CDR2 is FQNNGV. DNA for the CDR3: TGTGCCAGCACCGCCCGGGGCGAGCAGTACTTC. Protein sequence: CASTARGEQYF.